Shown below are 30 T cell receptor beta chains from a single sample sequenced in a study of Graves' ophthalmopathy and Graves' hyperthyroidism. RNA transcripts were the source from which TCR beta CDR3 regions were amplified. Second-round multiplex PCR came after first-round RT-PCR with HTBI primers. MiXCR, applied by TCRdb to the multiplex PCR reads, yields one record per CDR3 protein. The table lists approximately 410,000 distinct CDR3 sequences, 15% of them singletons, with roughly 7% in the top ten. Material for sequencing was peripheral blood. These receptors were taken from a woman aged 18-35 years with stable Graves' hyperthyroidism.

This clonotype was seen repeatedly, ten times or more. The J gene is TRBJ1-1, the V gene TRBV19; D is uncertain. The germline V and J ends were trimmed by 2 bases and 11 bases, with 12 bases remaining between them. Germline CDR1 is LNHDA and CDR2 is SQIVND (reference sequence). This CDR3 comprises 12 residues. The CDR3 reads CASSISAGWAFF. CDR3 nucleotide sequence: TGTGCCAGTAGTATAAGCGCAGGCTGGGCTTTCTTT. Variable domain in full (rest from reference TRBV19 and TRBJ1-1): DGGITQSPKYLFRKEGQNVTLSCEQNLNHDAMYWYRQDPGQGLRLIYYSQIVNDFQKGDIAEGYSVSREKKESFPLTVTSAQKNPTAFYLCASSISAGWAFFGQGTRLTVV.

This clonotype was seen ten or more times. The V and J genes are TRBV6-1 and TRBJ1-1, with unresolved D. This CDR3 is built from 15 residues. Trimming cost V 4 bases and J 0 bases, with 12 bases left between them. CDR1 is MNHNS, CDR2 SASEGT, per germline. CDR3 coding DNA: TGTGCCAGCAGTGCAACTAGGACGATGAACACTGAAGCTTTCTTT. It codes for CASSATRTMNTEAFF.

This clonotype has a count of ten or more. The chain recombines TRBV27 with TRBJ1-6; tentatively, D is TRBD1 (5 bases). This CDR3 comprises 16 residues. Germline V gene data show CDR1 as MNHEY and CDR2 as SMNVEV (reference sequence). Trimming pared 3 bases from V and 7 bases from J, leaving 16 bases between. The CDR3 region has the DNA TGTGCCAGCAGTTTTCGGGGGTTCTATGACAATTCACCCCTCCACTTT. Protein product: CASSFRGFYDNSPLHF.

This clonotype was observed a few times. The V call is TRBV2, the J call TRBJ1-6, with a possible D match to TRBD1 (6 bases). In germline, CDR1 is SNHLY, CDR2 FYNNEI. This CDR3 is 13 amino acids long. The ends were cut back, 6 bases at V and 8 bases at J, with 11 bases in the middle. For the CDR3, the DNA is TGTGCCAGCAGACCACAGGGTGATTCACCCCTCCACTTT. Amino acids: CASRPQGDSPLHF. Using reference TRBV2 and TRBJ1-6 for the parts outside the CDR3, the full variable domain is EPEVTQTPSHQVTQMGQEVILRCVPISNHLYFYWYRQILGQKVEFLVSFYNNEISEKSEIFDDQFSVERPDGSNFTLKIRSTKLEDSAMYFCASRPQGDSPLHFGNGTRLTVT.

This clonotype was detected ten times or more. The chain carries TRBV11-3 and TRBJ2-7; TRBD1 aligns across 9 bases. V lost 2 bases to trimming and J lost 2 bases; unmatched junction nucleotides: 4. This CDR3 is 15 amino acids long. Germline V lookup: CDR1 SGHNT, CDR2 YENEEA. CDR3 nucleotide sequence: TGTGCCAGCAGCTTATACGGGGACAGGGCCTACGAGCAGTACTTC. This encodes CASSLYGDRAYEQYF.

This clonotype was seen many times. The chain combines TRBV12-3 or TRBV12-4 with TRBJ1-1; D not certain. The CDR3 sequence is 12 residues long. The V gene lost 4 bases and the J gene lost 10 bases, with 13 bases spanning the gap. This CDR3 is CASSSWTETAFF. DNA for the CDR3: TGTGCCAGCAGTTCGTGGACCGAGACAGCTTTCTTT.

The rearrangement uses TRBV29-1 and TRBJ2-7; 9 bases are shared with TRBD1. The length of the CDR3 is 17 residues. Germline-derived CDR1 and CDR2 are SQVTM and ANQGSEA. The J segment lost 0 bases and the V segment lost 2 bases, leaving 11 bases of the junction unmatched. For the CDR3, the DNA is TGCAGCGTTGAAAGTCCCCACGACAGGGGGAGCTCCTACGAGCAGTACTTC. This sequence encodes CSVESPHDRGSSYEQYF.

In this sample, this clonotype turned up many times. A much larger clone differs from this one at a single base, so this may be a read error. The chain is built from TRBV6-2 or TRBV6-3 and TRBJ2-5; either TRBD1 or TRBD2 may supply D (5 bases each). From germline, CDR1 is MNHEY and CDR2 SVGEGT. This CDR3 is built from 13 residues. Trimming pared 6 bases from V and 3 bases from J, leaving 11 bases between. The CDR3 DNA reads as TGTGCCAGCAGCTGGGACGGCGAAGAGACCCAGTACTTC. It encodes CASSWDGEETQYF.

As DNA, the CDR3 is TGTGCCACCAGCAGGGAAAGTGACAGCCCTAACTATGGCTACACCTTC. The encoded protein is CATSRESDSPNYGYTF. This sequence joins TRBV15 and TRBJ1-2; D perhaps matches TRBD1 (5 bases). This CDR3 comprises 16 residues. Germline V CDR1 and CDR2: LNHNV, YYDKDF (reference sequence). V was pared by 3 bases and J by 0 bases, with 14 bases between.

This chain joins TRBV9 and TRBJ2-2; D ambiguous. The CDR3 runs 14 residues. Trimming took off 0 bases at V and 5 bases at J, with 8 bases between the two ends. Germline V gene data show CDR1 as SGDLS and CDR2 as YYNGEE. CDR3 in amino acids: CASSVDSPTGELFF. The CDR3 DNA is TGTGCCAGCAGCGTAGACAGCCCGACCGGGGAGCTGTTTTTT.

This clonotype has at least ten counts. The genes are TRBV6-2 or TRBV6-3 and TRBJ2-7; possibly TRBD1 or TRBD2 for D (6 bases each). CDR3 length: 15 residues. Germline CDR1 reads MNHEY; CDR2 reads SVGEGT. With 2 bases removed from V and 2 bases from J, the gap between germline ends came to 13 bases. The CDR3 loop is CASSYLQRGAYEQYF. CDR3 in DNA: TGTGCCAGCAGTTACCTTCAAAGGGGGGCCTACGAGCAGTACTTC.

This clonotype was seen many times. The V and J genes are TRBV2 and TRBJ1-2; D not certain. V shed 5 bases and J shed 7 bases, with 17 bases lying between them. Germline-derived CDR1 and CDR2 are SNHLY and FYNNEI. The CDR3 totals 14 residues. The CDR3 DNA sequence: TGTGCCAGCAGTCCGCGATTGCTGGAGGGTGGCTACACCTTC. Its protein product is CASSPRLLEGGYTF.

The table lists this clonotype with many counts. V gene TRBV5-1 combines with J gene TRBJ2-7; weak D call: TRBD1 (5 bases). Trimming removed 0 bases from V and 1 base from J, with 14 bases in between. Per germline, CDR1 SGHRS and CDR2 YFSETQ. The CDR3 runs to 16 residues. The DNA for the CDR3 is TGCGCCAGCAGCTTGGACCCGGACATCCCGTCCTACGAGCAGTACTTC. It specifies CASSLDPDIPSYEQYF.

In its sample, this clonotype was seen many times. The CDR3 DNA is TGTGCCAGCAGGTGGGAGGCGAACACTGAAGCTTTCTTT. Encoded protein: CASRWEANTEAFF. The genes are TRBV27 and TRBJ1-1; no definite D call. V shed 6 bases and J shed 1 base, with 9 bases lying between them. In germline, CDR1 is MNHEY, CDR2 SMNVEV (reference sequence). CDR3 length: 13 amino acids.

This clonotype appeared many times. This rearrangement joins TRBV27 to TRBJ2-7, with 9 bases lining up with TRBD1. This CDR3 contains 15 residues. J was trimmed by 9 bases and V by 6 bases; bases with no gene match: 15. Germline assignment: CDR1 MNHEY and CDR2 SMNVEV (reference sequence). The CDR3 DNA reads TGTGCCAGCAGCCCCCGACCGGACAGGGGAACTGGGCAGTACTTC. It specifies CASSPRPDRGTGQYF.

In its sample, this clonotype was seen many times. The chain is built from TRBV19 and TRBJ1-2; 9 positions agree with TRBD1. The germline V gene encodes CDR1 LNHDA and CDR2 SQIVND (reference sequence). The CDR3 has 14 residues. Trimming took 3 bases from V and 3 from J; bases not matched to a gene: 2. This chain's CDR3 is CASSIWDRDYGYTF. CDR3 coding DNA: TGTGCCAGTAGTATTTGGGACAGGGACTATGGCTACACCTTC.

At least ten counts were recorded for this clonotype. The gene calls are TRBV11-2 and TRBJ2-5; TRBD2 aligns across 7 bases. V dropped 3 bases and J dropped 1; count of bases not matched to a gene: 5. The CDR3 loop spans 15 amino acids. Germline V lookup: CDR1 SGHAT, CDR2 FQNNGV. The CDR3 DNA is TGTGCCAGCAGCTTGTGGGCTAGCGGCCAAGAGACCCAGTACTTC. Encoded protein: CASSLWASGQETQYF.

This clonotype came up many times. The junction does not match germline at one end; this may be a read error. J is TRBJ1-5 and V is TRBV6-1; 9 positions match TRBD1. CDR1 and CDR2 from the germline V gene are MNHNS and SASEGT. CDR3 length: 14 residues. CDR3 region: CASSEGQGIEPQHF. The CDR3 bases are TGTGCCAGCAGCGAAGGACAGGGGATTGAGCCCCAGCATTTT.

This clonotype was observed a handful of times. V and J are TRBV12-3 or TRBV12-4 and TRBJ2-7, with 9 bases aligning to TRBD1. The trim removed 5 bases at V and 4 bases at J, leaving 15 bases unmatched. The CDR3 covers 17 residues. CDR3 sequence (DNA): TGTGCCAGCAGTCCGGCTCTAGGGACAGGGAGGATATACGAGCAGTACTTC. Amino acid sequence: CASSPALGTGRIYEQYF.

The rearrangement links TRBV29-1 to TRBJ2-7; D possibly corresponds to TRBD1 (5 bases). The CDR3 is made up of 12 amino acids. Deletions cut 6 bases from V and 2 bases from J, with 11 bases between. In germline, CDR1 is SQVTM, CDR2 ANQGSEA. The CDR3 protein is CSVADSTYEQYF. CDR3 nucleotide sequence: TGCAGCGTGGCTGACAGTACCTACGAGCAGTACTTC.

This clonotype was detected ten times or more. The rearrangement joins TRBV10-3 to TRBJ1-6; 7 nucleotides line up with TRBD1. CDR3 size: 13 residues. Germline CDR1 is ENHRY and CDR2 is SYGVKD. With V trimmed by 4 bases and J by 7 bases, 1 base remained unmatched. The CDR3 here is CAISAGGNSPLHF. CDR3 nucleotides: TGTGCCATCAGTGCAGGGGGGAATTCACCCCTCCACTTT.

This clonotype was counted many times. The chain combines TRBV18 with TRBJ1-1, with unresolved D. There are 14 residues in the CDR3. Germline assignment: CDR1 KGHSH and CDR2 LQKENI. Deletions cut 3 bases from V and 4 bases from J, with 12 bases between. CDR3 sequence reads: CASSPTVEGTEAFF. For the CDR3, the DNA is TGTGCCAGCTCACCTACAGTTGAAGGCACTGAAGCTTTCTTT.

This clonotype showed up just a few times. This chain joins TRBV29-1 and TRBJ1-2; D remains unclear. CDR3 length equals 13 residues. V lost 5 bases to trimming and J lost 0 bases, with 10 bases between them. The germline V gene encodes CDR1 SQVTM and CDR2 ANQGSEA. This chain's CDR3 is CSVLDYSNYGYTF. CDR3 nucleotide sequence: TGCAGCGTTCTCGATTACTCTAACTATGGCTACACCTTC.

This clonotype has a handful of counts. This chain links TRBV5-1 with TRBJ2-2, with no clear D. The germline CDR1 and CDR2 sequences are SGHRS and YFSETQ. The CDR3 contains 16 residues. V was shortened by 0 bases and J by 0 bases, with 9 bases between the two germline ends. The CDR3 spells CASSLVGRTNTGELFF. CDR3 bases: TGCGCCAGCAGCTTGGTTGGCAGGACGAACACCGGGGAGCTGTTTTTT.

This clonotype was seen ten or more times. CDR3 nucleotide sequence: TGTGCCAGCAGCTTATTTCACAGGGAGGTCGGCAATCAGCCCCAGCATTTT. Residues: CASSLFHREVGNQPQHF. The chain carries TRBV7-8 and TRBJ1-5; the D gene is possibly TRBD1 (6 bases). The CDR3 is 17 residues long. V was pared by 2 bases and J by 2 bases, with 16 bases between. The germline CDR1 and CDR2 sequences are SGHVS and FQNEAQ.

This clonotype came up many times. A much larger clone lies one base from this, so it may be a read error. V and J are TRBV6-1 and TRBJ1-5; D not certain. The CDR3 has 16 amino acids. Germline CDR1 is MNHNS and CDR2 is SASEGT. CDR3 bases: TGTGCCAGCAGTGCAATAATTGGGTGGGGTGATCAGCCCCGGCATTTT. Its protein is CASSAIIGWGDQPRHF.

To note about this clonotype: One junction end does not reproduce the germline sequence, and a read error may be involved. The CDR3 is CASSQDQGGLLPNF. The CDR3 nucleotides are TGTGCCAGCAGCCAAGATCAAGGAGGGCTTCTCCCCAACTTC. J is TRBJ2-7 and V is TRBV4-2; perhaps TRBD2 as D (6 bases). CDR1 and CDR2 (germline): LGHNA, YNFKEQ. The CDR3 contains 14 residues.

The chain carries TRBV6-2 or TRBV6-3 and TRBJ2-5, with D possibly matching TRBD2 (6 bases). Germline V CDR1 and CDR2: MNHEY, SVGEGT. CDR3 length: 16 amino acids. V was shortened by 2 bases and J by 2 bases, with 15 bases between the two germline ends. This CDR3 reads CASSYRTGVVQETQYF. In DNA form, the CDR3 reads TGTGCCAGCAGTTACAGGACGGGGGTCGTACAAGAGACCCAGTACTTC.

This clonotype was observed many times. The chain employs TRBV11-2 and TRBJ1-1, with a possible D match to TRBD1 (6 bases). CDR1 and CDR2 (germline): SGHAT, FQNNGV. The CDR3 is 15 residues long. V was clipped by 7 bases and J by 0 bases, with 15 bases between them. The CDR3 DNA follows: TGTGCCAGCATCTTGAGAGGGGGGATGAACACTGAAGCTTTCTTT. This sequence encodes CASILRGGMNTEAFF. Using reference TRBV11-2 and TRBJ1-1 for the parts outside the CDR3, the full variable domain is EAGVAQSPRYKIIEKRQSVAFWCNPISGHATLYWYQQILGQGPKLLIQFQNNGVVDDSQLPKDRFSAERLKGVDSTLKIQPAKLEDSAVYLCASILRGGMNTEAFFGQGTRLTVV.

The chain is built from TRBV12-3 or TRBV12-4 and TRBJ1-2, with D possibly TRBD1 on 6 matching bases. CDR3 length equals 14 residues. Trimming cost V 3 bases and J 8 bases, with 16 bases left between them. DNA for the CDR3: TGTGCCAGCAGTTTTGCCAGGGGAGGAGGCGGCTACACCTTC. Translated, it gives CASSFARGGGGYTF.